One and the same sample provided the 14 T cell receptor beta chains below, sequenced in a study of blood T cell repertoires in COVID-19 (dated by TCRdb to the early 2020s). Library creation used the immunoSEQ multiplex PCR assay. Entries here come from immuneACCESS through TCRdb and include only in-frame sequences with V and J called. Some clones fail to appear in such tables; in the studies checked, an unresolved V gene covers under half of the shortfall, and the cause of the remainder is unknown. Counted in this sample were over 150,000 clones; less than 90% of them appeared once. Jointly, the top ten make up about 20% of the sample. Sequenced input: peripheral blood. All receptors derive from a man between 70 and 80 years old with active or convalescent COVID-19.

V and J are TRBV18 and TRBJ2-1, with TRBD2 identical over 11 bases. Germline lookup yields CDR1 KGHSH and CDR2 LQKENI. J gave up 4 bases and V 3 bases, and 5 bases lay outside the gene matches. The CDR3 runs to 16 residues. CDR3 sequence reads: CASSPLAGGGYNEQFF. Here the CDR3 DNA reads TGTGCCAGCTCACCTCTAGCGGGGGGTGGATACAATGAGCAGTTCTTC.

This chain uses TRBV2 with TRBJ2-3; 8 nucleotides match TRBD2. Per the germline V gene, CDR1 is SNHLY and CDR2 is FYNNEI. Trimming cost V 7 bases and J 7 bases; bases outside gene matches: 10. This CDR3 is 14 amino acids long. CDR3 nucleotides: TGTGCCAGCACCTTGGTGGCGGGGGGCAATACGCAGTATTTT. Its translation: CASTLVAGGNTQYF.

This rearrangement joins TRBV6-5 to TRBJ1-1; D might be TRBD1 (6 bases). The CDR3 runs 12 residues. Deletions cut 5 bases from V and 10 bases from J, with 14 bases between. Germline V CDR1 and CDR2: MNHEY, SVGAGI. As DNA, the CDR3 is TGTGCCAGCAGTCAATCACAGGGTGTAGCTTTCTTT. Protein: CASSQSQGVAFF.

This chain connects TRBV19 to TRBJ1-2; no clear D gene. Per germline, CDR1 LNHDA and CDR2 SQIVND (reference sequence). The CDR3 runs to 13 residues. V dropped 7 bases and J dropped 0 bases, with 9 bases sitting between them. As DNA, the CDR3 is TGTGCCAGTATGAACCGGGCTAACTATGGCTACACCTTC. It translates to CASMNRANYGYTF.

The rearrangement uses TRBV18 and TRBJ1-2; D is unclear. CDR3 length: 13 amino acids. Per germline, CDR1 KGHSH and CDR2 LQKENI. V dropped 2 bases and J dropped 0 bases, with 4 bases sitting between them. For the CDR3, the DNA is TGTGCCAGCTCACCATCAGCTAACTATGGCTACACCTTC. Encoded protein: CASSPSANYGYTF.

V gene TRBV6-5 combines with J gene TRBJ1-2; tentatively, D is TRBD1 (6 bases). Germline CDR1 MNHEY, CDR2 SVGAGI. The V end lost 4 bases, the J end lost 8 bases, and 17 bases lay between the germline ends. This CDR3 contains 14 residues. The DNA of the CDR3 is TGTGCCAGCAGTTCCCCGAGCAGGGGTGGAGGCTACACCTTC. Translated: CASSSPSRGGGYTF.

This rearrangement joins TRBV19 to TRBJ1-5; D is possibly TRBD1 (6 bases). The V gene lost 5 bases and the J gene lost 1 base, with 9 bases spanning the gap. CDR1 and CDR2 (germline): LNHDA, SQIVND (reference sequence). The CDR3 runs to 14 residues. The CDR3 nucleotides are TGTGCCAGTAGTCCCAGGGGAAGCAATCAGCCCCAGCATTTT. Its protein is CASSPRGSNQPQHF.

This clone has just one count. This chain's CDR3 is CASSTRQNTEAFF. In DNA, the CDR3 is TGTGCCAGTAGTACCCGACAGAACACTGAAGCTTTCTTT. This sequence joins TRBV19 and TRBJ1-1; D is unresolved. The CDR3 runs to 13 residues. V shed 4 bases and J shed 1 base, with 7 bases lying between them. CDR1 LNHDA and CDR2 SQIVND come from the germline V gene (reference sequence). The full variable domain, its missing parts supplied by reference TRBV19 and TRBJ1-1, is DGGITQSPKYLFRKEGQNVTLSCEQNLNHDAMYWYRQDPGQGLRLIYYSQIVNDFQKGDIAEGYSVSREKKESFPLTVTSAQKNPTAFYLCASSTRQNTEAFFGQGTRLTVV.

The chain recombines TRBV5-1 with TRBJ2-2; D is unresolved. CDR3 size: 15 residues. Germline V gene lookup returns CDR1 SGHRS and CDR2 YFSETQ. V lost 0 bases and J lost 4, with 10 bases in between. The CDR3 coding sequence is TGCGCCAGCAGCTTGGTTCAGGCCGGCACCGGGGAGCTGTTTTTT. It codes for CASSLVQAGTGELFF.

The rearrangement uses TRBV2 and TRBJ1-1; D unclear. The CDR3 is 13 residues long. Trimming left V 7 bases short and J 0 bases short, with 9 bases between. Per germline, CDR1 SNHLY and CDR2 FYNNEI. The CDR3 loop is CASNYGVNTEAFF. CDR3 DNA: TGTGCCAGCAATTACGGGGTGAACACTGAAGCTTTCTTT.

The chain links TRBV9 to TRBJ2-5; 8 bases align to TRBD2. The CDR3 length is 16 residues. Per the germline V gene, CDR1 is SGDLS and CDR2 is YYNGEE. The J segment lost 1 base and the V segment lost 2 bases, leaving 7 bases of the junction unmatched. The CDR3 region has the DNA TGTGCCAGCAGCGTTAGGGCGGGAGGCCCCCAAGAGACCCAGTACTTC. It translates to CASSVRAGGPQETQYF.

This clone appeared a single time. The chain joins TRBV7-2 to TRBJ1-1; unclear D gene. With 5 bases removed from V and 4 bases from J, the gap between germline ends came to 5 bases. The germline CDR1 and CDR2 sequences are SGHTA and FQGNSA. The CDR3 runs 11 residues. The CDR3 reads CASSPVTEAFF. DNA of the CDR3: TGTGCCAGCAGCCCGGTCACTGAAGCTTTCTTT.

The chain carries TRBV27 and TRBJ1-5, with a tentative D call TRBD1 (5 bases). CDR1 and CDR2 from the germline V gene are MNHEY and SMNVEV (reference sequence). V was trimmed by 1 base and J by 7 bases, leaving 11 bases between them. The CDR3 totals 14 residues. CDR3 sequence: CASSLLGGDQPQHF. In DNA, the CDR3 is TGTGCCAGCAGTTTATTGGGGGGTGACCAGCCCCAGCATTTT.

This clone came up once. The chain recombines TRBV27 with TRBJ2-5; D might be TRBD1 (6 bases). Germline values: CDR1 MNHEY, CDR2 SMNVEV (reference sequence). The CDR3 is made up of 14 amino acids. The V and J ends lost 1 base and 2 bases respectively, with 8 bases between them. The CDR3 region has the DNA TGTGCCAGCAGTTTATGGGGACAACAAGAGACCCAGTACTTC. Translation: CASSLWGQQETQYF.